One T cell receptor beta chain is described in this entry. What it binds is not known. This sample stems from a study of CD8+ T cells in alopecia areata. Study context: For 6 to 18 months, tofacitinib was taken, and 6 months off drug followed.

Trimming shortened V by 4 bases and J by 8 bases, and 14 bases separated the two germline ends. This CDR3 is built from 12 residues. Germline CDR1 reads GTSNPN; CDR2 reads SVGIG (reference sequence). Study outcomes and limitations: Compared with normal scalp, lesional scalp had higher clonality and more expanded CD8+ clones.

The treatment was: oral pan-JAK inhibitor, 5-10 mg twice daily. RNA was isolated and reverse transcribed to cDNA, the sequencing template. Sequenced by immunoSEQ multiplex PCR; TCRdb stores in-frame clones only, minus some. The repertoire has roughly 110,000 clones, around 50% of them found once; the top ten carry 12%. The sequenced sample was CD8+ T cells sorted from blood, obtained at week 24, from a patient treated with tofacitinib. The chain recombines TRBV30 with TRBJ1-2, with D perhaps TRBD1 (5 bases). The TCR comes from a human donor with alopecia areata. CDR3 sequence: CAWNGQGGGYTF. The DNA of the CDR3 is TGTGCCTGGAACGGGCAGGGAGGCGGCTACACCTTC. Full variable domain (remainder filled in from reference TRBV30 and TRBJ1-2): SQTIHQWPATLVQPVGSPLSLECTVEGTSNPNLYWYRQAAGRGLQLLFYSVGIGQISSEVPQNLSASRPQDRQFILSSKKLLLSDSGFYLCAWNGQGGGYTFGSGTRLTVV.